The rows below give T cell receptor beta chains drawn from one sample of a study of patients and donors after allogeneic stem cell transplantation. TCRdb reanalysed the RT-PCR reads using MiXCR and keeps one entry per CDR3 protein. The sample carries over 350,000 distinct CDR3 sequences, around 15% recorded once. The material sequenced was blood, either unsorted or a sorted T cell fraction (not recorded which). All receptors come from a human donor who was either an allogeneic HSCT recipient or a stem cell or donor lymphocyte infusion donor (not recorded which). It is not recorded whose cells these are; they may come from a transplant donor. Each CDR3 is given with its conserved first and last residue. A D gene is named only where the DNA matches it firmly. Expanded clones get a size class; other rows say once, few or many, or leave the size out.

V gene: TRBV20-1; CDR3 length: 12; D gene: -; clone size: -; J gene: TRBJ2-2; CDR3 DNA: TGCAGTGCTAGTCAGGGGATCGGGGAGCTGTTTTTT; CDR3 protein: CSASQGIGELFF
V gene: TRBV15; CDR3 length: 16; D gene: TRBD2; clone size: few; J gene: TRBJ2-5; CDR3 DNA: TGTGCCACCAGCAGAACGTTTGGCGGGAGAGGGGAGACCCAGTACTTC; CDR3 protein: CATSRTFGGRGETQYF
V gene: TRBV7-3; CDR3 length: 15; D gene: TRBD2; clone size: -; J gene: TRBJ2-3; CDR3 DNA: TGTGCCAGCAGCACCGAGCGGGGGAGCACAGATACGCAGTATTTT; CDR3 protein: CASSTERGSTDTQYF
V gene: TRBV3-1; CDR3 length: 14; D gene: -; clone size: many; J gene: TRBJ1-2; CDR3 DNA: TGTGCCAGCAGCCCTAGGGATCTAGGTGGTGGCTACACCTTC; CDR3 protein: CASSPRDLGGGYTF
V gene: TRBV20-1; CDR3 length: 19; D gene: TRBD2; clone size: few; J gene: TRBJ2-2; CDR3 DNA: TGCAGTGCTTATCTACCGGGACTAGCGGGGGTGACGTACACCGGGGAGCTGTTTTTT; CDR3 protein: CSAYLPGLAGVTYTGELFF
V gene: TRBV3-1; CDR3 length: 17; D gene: -; clone size: -; J gene: TRBJ1-6; CDR3 DNA: TGTGCCAGCAGCCCACACCCAGGGACCCAGCCGTCTTCACCCCTCCACTTT; CDR3 protein: CASSPHPGTQPSSPLHF
V gene: TRBV7-2; CDR3 length: 14; D gene: -; clone size: -; J gene: TRBJ2-7; CDR3 DNA: TGTGCCAGCAGCTTAGGACCCCTCTCCTACGAGCAGTACTTC; CDR3 protein: CASSLGPLSYEQYF
V gene: TRBV10-3; CDR3 length: 15; D gene: TRBD1; clone size: -; J gene: TRBJ2-7; CDR3 DNA: TGTGCCATCAGTGATTGGGACAGGACCTCCTACGAGCAGTACTTC; CDR3 protein: CAISDWDRTSYEQYF
V gene: TRBV12-3/TRBV12-4; CDR3 length: 16; D gene: TRBD1; clone size: -; J gene: TRBJ1-5; CDR3 DNA: TGTGCCAGCAGTTTGACAGGGGGCACGGGCAATCAGCCCCAGCATTTT; CDR3 protein: CASSLTGGTGNQPQHF
V gene: TRBV7-7; CDR3 length: 13; D gene: -; clone size: -; J gene: TRBJ1-1; CDR3 DNA: TGTGCCAGCAGGCCTGGTGTGAACACTGAAGCTTTCTTT; CDR3 protein: CASRPGVNTEAFF
V gene: TRBV15; CDR3 length: 15; D gene: -; clone size: many; J gene: TRBJ2-5; CDR3 DNA: TGTGCCACCAGCAGAGATGATAGCGTTTTAGGGACCCAGTACTTC; CDR3 protein: CATSRDDSVLGTQYF